This entry is about one TCR beta chain. Its antigen is as yet unknown. The sample originates from a study of blood T cells in healthy people across ages. Study background: With template switching, about one barcoded beta molecule was captured per two T cells. Study-wide results and limits: Naive CD4+ cells and diversity were both higher in long-lived donors than in aged donors. There was a strong correlation between TCR beta diversity and naive T cell percentage.

The use of a sample-barcoded 5' primer and a J-beta primer mix characterized a second PCR of 7 to 11 cycles. TCRdb recomputed calls from the 5' RACE reads with MiXCR, one row per CDR3 protein. The table includes about a million distinct CDR3 sequences, around two fifths detected once. The V gene lost 1 base and the J gene lost 2 bases, with 13 bases spanning the gap. The CDR3 covers 16 residues. Germline V CDR1 and CDR2: SGHDN, FVKESK. This sequence was found in a man between 18 and 35 years old in good health. Sample: blood. The chain joins TRBV14 to TRBJ2-3, with D perhaps given as TRBD1 or TRBD2 (5 bases each). The CDR3 coding sequence is TGTGCCAGCAGCCAAGTCAGGGACCCACACACAGATACGCAGTATTTT. It yields the protein CASSQVRDPHTDTQYF.